The clone carrying this T cell receptor beta chain was counted a few times. The sample comes from a study of regulatory T cells in long-lasting Graves disease. Arm-PCR of CDR3 regions and iRepertoire HTBI primers were used to build TCR beta libraries. In the authors' methods: Detected in the samples were about 58 TRBV and 15 or so TRBJ segments. TCRdb processed the multiplex PCR reads anew with MiXCR; each CDR3 protein has one entry. TCRdb assigned the V and J calls; the authors' analysis was not used. This repertoire shows about half a million distinct CDR3 sequences, around 13% found once; its top ten account for 8% to 10%. The CDR3 is 16 residues long. Germline lookup yields CDR1 DFQATT and CDR2 SNEGSKA (reference sequence). The V gene lost 2 bases and the J gene lost 1 base, with 16 bases spanning the gap. Time point of the sample: newly diagnosed GD, antithyroid drugs for less than 3 months. Following extraction of RNA from PBMCs, that RNA was used to make the TCR library.

These data were also reused for a study on T cells in Graves' hyperthyroidism and ophthalmopathy. That source adds: Model predictions of ophthalmopathy came a median 6.5 months before onset.

The sequence derives from a woman between 25 and 40 years old with Graves disease. The material was peripheral blood mononuclear cells (PBMCs), obtained at new diagnosis, from a patient treated with antithyroid drugs. The chain links TRBV20-1 to TRBJ2-3, with TRBD2 as a possible D gene (6 bases). The CDR3 loop is CSARNNKGLGTDTQYF. CDR3 nucleotides: TGCAGTGCTAGAAACAACAAGGGACTGGGCACAGATACGCAGTATTTT.